This T cell receptor beta chain was recovered during a study of identical twins. This clonotype was detected a few times. What it binds is unknown. A universal primer site was created by template switching, with the cDNA bearing unique molecular identifiers. TCRdb used MiXCR to reprocess the 5' RACE reads, holding one entry per CDR3 protein. Of about 1.7 million distinct CDR3 sequences in the sample, about 32% were seen once. Only healthy Caucasians were included as donors. The study's findings and limits: The degree of excess twin sharing was weaker in beta out-of-frame sequences. Beta clonotypes that were abundant in cord blood contained fewer insertions, a pattern absent from memory repertoires.

Trimming cost V 2 bases and J 4 bases, with 13 bases left between them. The CDR3 has 15 amino acids. Germline assignment: CDR1 SEHNR and CDR2 FQNEAQ (reference sequence). Sequencing was performed on cord blood. This TCR derives from a newborn girl in good health. The chain combines TRBV7-9 with TRBJ2-3, with D possibly TRBD1 on 5 matching bases. The CDR3 loop reads CASSLTGYGADTQYF. In DNA, the CDR3 is TGTGCCAGCAGCTTAACAGGTTATGGGGCAGATACGCAGTATTTT.